This T cell receptor beta chain is drawn from a study of T cell repertoires in cytomegalovirus infection (dated by TCRdb to between 2019 and 2020). Turning to the overall study: Recently identified HLA-C-restricted CMV epitopes, whose presentation resists viral immunomodulation, were targeted by peptide stimulations together with well-studied HLA-B-restricted epitopes. The HLA type of each donor mattered for the analysis, because public TCR beta signatures pointed to carriage of CMV infection along with the matching HLA type. Results and caveats for the whole study, not just this receptor: In both this cohort and an independent cohort of several hundred donors, the cumulative frequency of public TCR beta family members distinguished carriers of CMV infection plus the relevant HLA type. The ex vivo response was dominated by HLA-C-restricted CMV-specific TCR beta clonotypes, which also provided the single most frequent clonotype in two of eight donors.

Sample treatment or condition, as interpreted from the label and publication: in vitro stimulation with specific CMV peptide epitopes to enrich CMV-specific T cells. The CDR3 runs 14 residues from the cysteine to the phenylalanine. Left in the record is the CDR3 DNA by itself, 42 bases read in frame from the first base. Germline trimming: 8 bases from V, 8 bases from J; junction bases outside gene matches: 12. Per the germline V gene (reference sequence), MNHEY is the CDR1 and SMNVEV is the CDR2. Instrument on record: Illumina HiSeq 1500. TCRdb reprocessed the public reads (quality trimming at Q25 with fastp, clone calling with MiXCR) and kept in-frame beta chains. Each entry is one CDR3 protein sequence, shown with its most common DNA and genes. Across this sample there are approximately 910,000 distinct CDR3 sequences, with 31% seen only once. The ten largest clones take up 13% of the sample. With respect to this clonotype: The target of this receptor is not known. No base quality information exists; no much larger clone differs at one position.

The rearranged chain carries TRBV27 and TRBJ1-1; TRBD1 lines up with 9 middle nucleotides. The sample in question was cultured CD8+ T cells from PBMCs, obtained from culture after CMV antigen stimulation. The origin of this receptor is a human donor in good health (CMV status not recorded). Some clones in this sample may be carry-over from other donors' samples. The CDR3: CASSGQGNLLEAFF. The DNA sequence reads TGTGCCAGCTCGGGACAGGGCAATCTCCTCGAAGCTTTCTTT.